This passage covers 2 T cell receptor beta chains from one sample sequenced in a study of T cell repertoires in cytomegalovirus infection. TCRdb processed the reads anew with MiXCR; each CDR3 protein has one entry. The repertoire includes 400,000 or so distinct CDR3 sequences, around 32% of them detected once, and approximately 13% sits in the top ten. The sequencing sample was made of PBMCs. The receptors originated from a human donor in good health (CMV status not recorded). Some clones in this sample may be carry-over from other donors' samples.

V is TRBV5-1 and J is TRBJ1-2; possible D gene TRBD1, 6 bases. With 0 bases removed from V and 3 bases from J, the gap between germline ends came to 9 bases. The germline V gene has CDR1 SGHRS and CDR2 YFSETQ. The CDR3 length is 14 residues. The CDR3 DNA reads TGCGCCAGCAGCTTGGAAGGGGGAGACTATGGCTACACCTTC. Its protein product is CASSLEGGDYGYTF.

In this sample, this clonotype turned up a few times. The rearrangement links TRBV7-8 to TRBJ2-5; D is unclear. There are 15 residues in the CDR3. The germline CDR1 and CDR2 sequences are SGHVS and FQNEAQ. Trimming pared 5 bases from V and 4 bases from J, leaving 17 bases between. The CDR3 sequence is CASSPESARRETQYF. In nucleotides, the CDR3 is TGTGCCAGCAGCCCCGAATCGGCGCGGCGAGAGACCCAGTACTTC.